Here is one TCR beta chain with its context. Its target is unknown. This sample was included in a study of cytotoxic CD8 clonotypes in ibrutinib-treated CLL. Study as a whole: Responses: roughly 24 partial, 2 complete; after median roughly 68 months, 14 stayed remitted, roughly 12 progressed. General study results and limits: Relative to age-matched healthy donors, clonality at baseline was higher, and it tracked circulating CD8+ T-cell counts.

A 1 in 200,000 to 1 in 1 million T cell depth was the sequencing target. Profiling relied on immunoSEQ multiplex PCR, and the TCRdb table lists in-frame clones only, not all of them. The table records 300,000 to 400,000 clones, 67% of them present only once. CDR1 and CDR2 from the germline V gene are SGDLS and YYNGEE. The CDR3 extends over 16 amino acids. V lost 2 bases and J 8 bases, leaving 20 bases between the germline ends. This chain connects TRBV9 to TRBJ2-1; maybe TRBD1 (7 bases). The starting material was PBMCs, obtained after 36 months of ibrutinib treatment. The clonotype comes from a human donor with chronic lymphocytic leukemia. The CDR3 sequence: CASSVRGQPLGDEQFF. As DNA, the CDR3 is TGTGCCAGCAGCGTGCGGGGACAGCCCCTTGGGGATGAGCAGTTCTTC.